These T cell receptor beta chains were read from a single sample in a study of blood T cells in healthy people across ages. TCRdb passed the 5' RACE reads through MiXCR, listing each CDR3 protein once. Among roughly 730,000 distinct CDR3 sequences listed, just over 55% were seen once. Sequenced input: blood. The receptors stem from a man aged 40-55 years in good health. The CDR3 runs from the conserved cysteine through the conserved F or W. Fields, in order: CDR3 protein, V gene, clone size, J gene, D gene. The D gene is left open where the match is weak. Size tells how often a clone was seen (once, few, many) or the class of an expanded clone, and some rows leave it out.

CASSQWELDGTLHF | TRBV4-3 | few | TRBJ1-6 | -
CSARAAGLYEQYF | TRBV20-1 | - | TRBJ2-7 | -
CSASPPGRSNTEAFF | TRBV20-1 | - | TRBJ1-1 | -
CSVEVTYGGSSYNEQFF | TRBV29-1 | few | TRBJ2-1 | TRBD2
CASIEQGESTGELFF | TRBV28 | - | TRBJ2-2 | TRBD1
CASQETAMANVLTF | TRBV5-1 | - | TRBJ2-6 | -
CATSDSWQAEQYF | TRBV24-1 | - | - | -
CATSDLDRSGNQPQHF | TRBV24-1 | - | TRBJ1-5 | -
CASSSGDKKQFF | TRBV28 | - | TRBJ2-1 | -
CATSREKGSYNEQFF | TRBV15 | - | TRBJ2-1 | -
CSVDFPQGADTQYF | TRBV29-1 | - | TRBJ2-3 | TRBD1
CASDYATGSQTQYF | TRBV6-6 | - | TRBJ2-5 | -
CASSRLGLAVAYNEQFF | TRBV5-1 | - | TRBJ2-1 | TRBD2
CASSPQGMRPSPYF | TRBV3-1 | - | TRBJ2-3 | -
CASSLRRSYEQYF | TRBV12-3/TRBV12-4 | - | TRBJ2-7 | -
CASSQEQGAADTQYF | TRBV4-1 | once | TRBJ2-3 | -
CASSPGLAGTEQYF | TRBV11-2 | few | - | TRBD2
CASGPGEAGNTQYF | TRBV12-5 | - | TRBJ2-3 | -
CASSYSHADRGSYGYTF | TRBV6-6 | - | TRBJ1-2 | TRBD1
CASSQGGRMSGGELFF | TRBV4-3 | - | TRBJ2-2 | -
CASSSTGTEPLINEQFF | TRBV7-8 | - | TRBJ2-1 | TRBD1
CASGLGLFQETQYF | TRBV5-1 | once | TRBJ2-5 | -
CASDMKGNYGYTF | TRBV2 | few | TRBJ1-2 | -
CASSQGPGLAVNEQFF | TRBV4-1 | - | TRBJ2-1 | TRBD2
CASSQDGSKTNGYTF | TRBV4-3 | - | TRBJ1-2 | -
CASSLLGGKQGYTF | TRBV12-3/TRBV12-4 | few | TRBJ1-2 | -
CASSYESGDNEQYF | TRBV6-6 | - | TRBJ2-5 | -
CASSQRESWTEAFF | TRBV4-3 | - | TRBJ1-1 | -
CSAMTEQGDTQYF | TRBV20-1 | - | TRBJ2-3 | -
CASSLDGRAQNIQYF | TRBV11-3 | - | TRBJ2-4 | TRBD2
CATRTASTDTQYF | TRBV24-1 | - | TRBJ2-3 | -